This TCR beta chain originates from a study of beta chain features in type 1 diabetes. To note about this clone: Antigen specificity is unknown.

cDNA synthesis used the whole RNA isolate, giving expressed TCRB sequences. Profiled with immunoSEQ multiplex PCR; TCRdb holds only in-frame clones, not every one. This sample has tens of thousands of clones, with roughly 70% found just once. V was shortened by 1 base and J by 7 bases, with 11 bases between the two germline ends. Per germline, CDR1 SGHTA and CDR2 FQGTGA. CDR3 length: 15 amino acids. Study-wide findings and caveats: Type 1 diabetes patients had moderately but significantly shorter TCRB CDR3s in all four CD4+ subsets. More deletions and fewer insertions at VDJ junctions were seen in type 1 diabetes patients. For TCRB rearrangement, an influence of HLA type remained unresolved here.

This sequence joins TRBV7-3 and TRBJ1-6; weak D call: TRBD1 (6 bases). The sample was Tregs from blood. The receptor comes from a young man with type 1 diabetes. Some clones in this sample may be carry-over from other donors' samples. The CDR3 nucleotides read TGTGCCAGCAGCTTAATGGGAGGGGGAAATTCACCCCTCCACTTT. It yields the protein CASSLMGGGNSPLHF.